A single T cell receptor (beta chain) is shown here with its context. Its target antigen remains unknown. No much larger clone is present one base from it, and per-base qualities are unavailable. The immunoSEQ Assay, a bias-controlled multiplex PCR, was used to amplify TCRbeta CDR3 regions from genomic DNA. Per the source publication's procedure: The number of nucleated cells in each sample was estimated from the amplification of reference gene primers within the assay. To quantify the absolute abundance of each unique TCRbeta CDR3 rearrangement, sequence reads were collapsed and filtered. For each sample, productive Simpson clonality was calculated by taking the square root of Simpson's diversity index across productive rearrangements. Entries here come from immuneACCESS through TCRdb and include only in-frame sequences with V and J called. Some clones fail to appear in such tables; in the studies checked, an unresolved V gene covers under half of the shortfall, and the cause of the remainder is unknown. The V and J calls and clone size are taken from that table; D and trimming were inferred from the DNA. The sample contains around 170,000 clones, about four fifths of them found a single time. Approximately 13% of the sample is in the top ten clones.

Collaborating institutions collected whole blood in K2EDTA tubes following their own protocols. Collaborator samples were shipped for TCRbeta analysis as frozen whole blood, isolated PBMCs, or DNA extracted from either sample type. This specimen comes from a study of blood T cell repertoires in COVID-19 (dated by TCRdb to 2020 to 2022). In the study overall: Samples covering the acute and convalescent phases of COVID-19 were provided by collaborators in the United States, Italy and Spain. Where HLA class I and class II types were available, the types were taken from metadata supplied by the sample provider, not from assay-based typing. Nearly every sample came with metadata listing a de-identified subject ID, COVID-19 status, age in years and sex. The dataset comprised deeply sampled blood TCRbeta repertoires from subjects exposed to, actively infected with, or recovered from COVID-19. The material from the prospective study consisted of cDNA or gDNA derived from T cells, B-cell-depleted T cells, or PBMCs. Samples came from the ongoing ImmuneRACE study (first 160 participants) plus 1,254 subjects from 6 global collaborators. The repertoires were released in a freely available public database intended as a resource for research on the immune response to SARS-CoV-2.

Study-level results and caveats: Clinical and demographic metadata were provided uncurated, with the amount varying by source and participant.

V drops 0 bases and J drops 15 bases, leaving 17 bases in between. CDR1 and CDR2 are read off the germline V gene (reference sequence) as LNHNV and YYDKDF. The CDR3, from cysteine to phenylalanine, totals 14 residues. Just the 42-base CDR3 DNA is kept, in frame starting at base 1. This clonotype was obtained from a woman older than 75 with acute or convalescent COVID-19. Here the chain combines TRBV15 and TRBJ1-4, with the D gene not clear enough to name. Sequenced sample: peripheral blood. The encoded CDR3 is CATSRDLGEGIVFF. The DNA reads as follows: TGTGCCACCAGCAGAGATCTTGGAGAGGGCATCGTGTTTTTT.